Following are 2 T cell receptor beta chains from one sample sequenced in a study of radiotherapy plus CTLA-4 blockade in lung cancer. Here immunoSEQ multiplex PCR was the method, and the copy in TCRdb shows in-frame clones only, minus some. This sample has about 87,000 clones, with around 87% found just once. This sample comprised peripheral blood, obtained from a patient treated with radiotherapy plus ipilimumab. The receptors derive from a human donor with non-small cell lung cancer that progressed on radiotherapy plus ipilimumab.

This chain uses TRBV4-3 with TRBJ1-1; no firm D call. Trimming removed 0 bases from V and 4 bases from J, with 15 bases in between. From germline, CDR1 is LGHNA and CDR2 YSLEER. The CDR3 has 16 residues. In DNA, the CDR3 is TGCGCCAGCAGCCAAGACCTCCCTCGGGGTGGCACTGAAGCTTTCTTT. Its translation: CASSQDLPRGGTEAFF.

The chain joins TRBV11-3 to TRBJ2-7; 8 positions match TRBD1. Germline trimming cut 6 bases from V and 5 bases from J; bases unmatched to any gene: 6. The CDR3 extends over 13 amino acids. Germline V gene sequence: CDR1 SGHNT, CDR2 YENEEA. This CDR3 reads CASRKTGDHEQYF. The CDR3 coding sequence is TGTGCCAGCAGGAAGACAGGGGACCACGAGCAGTACTTC.